These 24 T cell receptor beta chains were sequenced from one sample in a study of regulatory T cells in long-lasting Graves disease. With iRepertoire HTBI primers and Arm-PCR of CDR3 regions, TCR beta libraries were built. One entry per CDR3 protein results from TCRdb running MiXCR on the multiplex PCR reads. Of about 450,000 distinct CDR3 sequences listed, 15% to 20% are singletons. The sample's time point: newly diagnosed GD, antithyroid drugs for less than 3 months. PBMC RNA was the source of the TCR library. This sample also appeared in a second study, on T cells in Graves' hyperthyroidism and ophthalmopathy.

Sequencing used peripheral blood mononuclear cells (PBMCs), obtained at new diagnosis, from a patient treated with antithyroid drugs. Source of these receptors: a woman aged 25 to 39 with Graves disease.

The chain joins TRBV9 to TRBJ1-2; D is uncertain. Germline CDR1 and CDR2: SGDLS and YYNGEE. The CDR3 consists of 12 residues. V was clipped by 6 bases and J by 6 bases, with 12 bases between them. This CDR3 is CASTGGPDGYTF. CDR3 DNA sequence: TGTGCCAGCACCGGAGGGCCGGATGGCTACACCTTC.

In its sample, this clonotype was seen many times. The chain joins TRBV20-1 to TRBJ1-2; TRBD1 matches 9 bases. Trimming removed 5 bases from V and 7 bases from J; junction bases left unmatched: 8. Germline CDR1 DFQATT, CDR2 SNEGSKA (reference sequence). The CDR3 consists of 13 residues. CDR3 bases: TGCAGTGCTGGTGGACAGGGGATAGTTGGCTACACCTTC. Translation gives CSAGGQGIVGYTF.

This clonotype was seen at least ten times. The rearrangement uses TRBV20-1 and TRBJ2-3, with D maybe TRBD1 (5 bases). The CDR3 sequence is 14 residues long. Looked up from germline, CDR1 is DFQATT and CDR2 is SNEGSKA (reference sequence). The ends were cut back, 3 bases at V and 4 bases at J, with 14 bases in the middle. This chain's CDR3 is CSASKIQGPDTQYF. The CDR3 DNA reads TGCAGTGCTAGCAAAATTCAGGGTCCAGATACGCAGTATTTT.

This clonotype was seen only a few times. The J gene is TRBJ2-4, the V gene TRBV5-6; perhaps D is TRBD1 or TRBD2 (5 bases each). CDR1 is SGHDT, CDR2 YYEEEE, per germline. V was pared by 0 bases and J by 2 bases, with 9 bases between. The CDR3 is made up of 15 amino acids. CDR3 region: CASSLERGTKNIQYF. CDR3 coding DNA: TGTGCCAGCAGCTTGGAGAGGGGAACCAAAAACATTCAGTACTTC.

This clonotype was detected ten times or more. The CDR3 nucleotides read TGTGCCAGCAGTTTAGTTCTGAGATCCACCGTTTACACAGATACGCAGTATTTT. Translated: CASSLVLRSTVYTDTQYF. The chain recombines TRBV12-3 or TRBV12-4 with TRBJ2-3, with D hard to call. V was cut by 1 base and J by 2 bases, with 19 bases left in between. The CDR3 has 18 residues.

This clonotype was counted between two and nine times. This chain links TRBV28 with TRBJ2-7; 8 nucleotides line up with TRBD1. J gave up 0 bases and V 7 bases, and 5 bases lay outside the gene matches. CDR3 size: 14 residues. Looked up from germline, CDR1 is MDHEN and CDR2 is SYDVKM. As DNA, the CDR3 is TGTGCCAGCATCCCGGGACAGGCCTCCTACGAGCAGTACTTC. It specifies CASIPGQASYEQYF. Together with reference TRBV28 and TRBJ2-7, the CDR3 gives the full variable domain: DVKVTQSSRYLVKRTGEKVFLECVQDMDHENMFWYRQDPGLGLRLIYFSYDVKMKEKGDIPEGYSVSREKKERFSLILESASTNQTSMYLCASIPGQASYEQYFGPGTRLTVT.

This clonotype was counted a few times. The chain links TRBV24-1 to TRBJ2-1; TRBD2 is a possible D gene (7 bases). This CDR3 is built from 13 residues. CDR1 is KGHDR, CDR2 SFDVKD, per germline. Trimming removed 7 bases at V and 8 bases at J, with 14 bases between. The CDR3 nucleotides read TGTGCCACCAGCCGGGGAGGGGGAGATGAGCAGTTCTTC. Amino acid sequence: CATSRGGGDEQFF.

CDR3 in amino acids: CASSPRTTSGGNEQFF. The CDR3 DNA reads TGTGCCAGCTCACCCAGGACGACTAGCGGGGGCAATGAGCAGTTCTTC. The chain employs TRBV18 and TRBJ2-1, with TRBD2 identical over 12 bases. CDR1 is KGHSH and CDR2 is LQKENI in the germline V gene. Losses at the gene ends were 3 bases for V and 6 bases for J; bases not matched to a gene: 6. This CDR3 is 16 amino acids long. The whole variable domain, remainder taken from reference TRBV18 and TRBJ2-1, is NAGVMQNPRHLVRRRGQEARLRCSPMKGHSHVYWYRQLPEEGLKFMVYLQKENIIDESGMPKERFSAEFPKEGPSILRIQQVVRGDSAAYFCASSPRTTSGGNEQFFGPGTRLTVL.

This clonotype was seen ten or more times. The gene calls are TRBV7-9 and TRBJ1-2, with D possibly matching TRBD1 (5 bases). Germline V gene sequence: CDR1 SEHNR, CDR2 FQNEAQ (reference sequence). V was pared by 5 bases and J by 10 bases, with 14 bases between. The length of the CDR3 is 12 residues. The CDR3 sequence is CASSPWGEYYTF. The CDR3 nucleotides read TGTGCCAGCAGCCCATGGGGGGAGTACTACACCTTC.

As regards this clonotype: One base separates it from a far larger clone, so it is likely a read error. The CDR3 coding sequence is TGTGCCAGCAGTTCCTCTCTTCTCTACGAGCAGTACTTC. Translation: CASSSSLLYEQYF. The chain employs TRBV11-2 and TRBJ2-7; D is undetermined. CDR1 is SGHAT and CDR2 is FQNNGV in the germline V gene. This CDR3 region has 13 residues. V was shortened by 6 bases and J by 3 bases, with 12 bases between the two germline ends.

This clonotype was picked up a small number of times. The V gene is TRBV27, the J gene TRBJ1-1; D ambiguous. The germline V gene has CDR1 MNHEY and CDR2 SMNVEV (reference sequence). This CDR3 comprises 13 residues. V shed 5 bases and J shed 3 bases, with 10 bases lying between them. CDR3 in DNA: TGTGCCAGCAGTACTTACGAGCACACTGAAGCTTTCTTT. This codes for CASSTYEHTEAFF.

This clonotype was observed at least ten times. The junction and the germline gene differ at one end; a read error may be behind it. The CDR3 DNA reads as TGCGCCAGCCGCCAGACCGGGACTAGCACAGATACGCAGTATTTT. Its protein is CASRQTGTSTDTQYF. The chain is built from TRBV4-1 and TRBJ2-3; weak D call: TRBD2 (6 bases). Germline-derived CDR1 and CDR2 are MGHRA and YSYEKL. This CDR3 is built from 15 residues.

This clonotype was seen ten or more times. The rearrangement links TRBV5-6 to TRBJ2-5; 7 bases fit TRBD2. V was pared by 1 base and J by 2 bases, with 5 bases of the junction left unmatched. This CDR3 is built from 15 residues. Per the germline V gene, CDR1 is SGHDT and CDR2 is YYEEEE. The CDR3 bases are TGTGCCAGCAGCTTGTTCCGGGAGGCACAAGAGACCCAGTACTTC. Its protein product is CASSLFREAQETQYF.

This clonotype has a count of ten or more. A much bigger clone sits one base away, suggesting this may be a read error. The rearrangement links TRBV27 to TRBJ1-1; D unresolved. The CDR3 totals 11 residues. Germline CDR1 MNHEY, CDR2 SMNVEV (reference sequence). V lost 6 bases to trimming and J lost 4 bases, with 6 bases between them. CDR3 bases: TGTGCCAGCAGCTCCTTCACTGAAGCTTTCTTT. Translating gives CASSSFTEAFF.

The table lists this clonotype with a few counts. The gene calls are TRBV5-5 and TRBJ1-1, with D possibly TRBD1 on 5 matching bases. V was trimmed by 4 bases and J by 5 bases, leaving 18 bases between them. Per the germline V gene, CDR1 is SGHKS and CDR2 is YYEKEE (reference sequence). The CDR3 is made up of 15 amino acids. CDR3 nucleotides: TGTGCCAGCAGCCCCTACCGTGGGGAGGGGACTGAAGCTTTCTTT. Its translation is CASSPYRGEGTEAFF.

This clonotype was recorded many times. The rearrangement links TRBV10-3 to TRBJ2-7; no firm D call. The germline gives CDR1 ENHRY, CDR2 SYGVKD. CDR3 size: 12 residues. Trimming took 2 bases from V and 4 from J, leaving 6 bases between them. CDR3 residues: CAISELKYEQYF. For the CDR3, the DNA is TGTGCCATCAGTGAGCTCAAATACGAGCAGTACTTC.

In this sample, this clonotype turned up many times. This CDR3 reads CASSSITGTGELFF. CDR3 in DNA: TGTGCCAGCAGCTCCATCACAGGGACCGGGGAGCTGTTTTTT. The chain employs TRBV7-9 and TRBJ2-2; the D gene is possibly TRBD1 (6 bases). Germline CDR1 reads SEHNR; CDR2 reads FQNEAQ (reference sequence). V was pared by 4 bases and J by 5 bases, with 11 bases between. The CDR3 sequence is 14 residues long.

Worth noting for this clonotype: With a much larger clone just one base away, this may be a read error. The rearrangement uses TRBV4-1 and TRBJ1-1, with a weak D call TRBD1 (6 bases). The CDR3 has 13 amino acids. The germline gives CDR1 MGHRA, CDR2 YSYEKL. The CDR3 nucleotides read TGCGCCAGCAGCCTTGCGGACAGCACTGAAGGTTTCTTT. Its protein product is CASSLADSTEGFF.

The J gene is TRBJ2-2, the V gene TRBV11-3; D is possibly TRBD1 (6 bases). The germline V and J ends were trimmed by 0 bases and 3 bases, with 8 bases remaining between them. Germline V gives CDR1 SGHNT, CDR2 YENEEA. The CDR3 has 15 amino acids. CDR3 nucleotide sequence: TGTGCCAGCAGCTTAGAACGACAGGACACCGGGGAGCTGTTTTTT. Protein: CASSLERQDTGELFF.

This clonotype showed up just a few times. The rearrangement links TRBV30 to TRBJ1-2; perhaps TRBD1 as D (5 bases). The CDR3 totals 16 residues. The germline V gene encodes CDR1 GTSNPN and CDR2 SVGIG (reference sequence). V shed 7 bases and J shed 2 bases, with 23 bases lying between them. The CDR3 is CAFYSTGTYGNYGYTF. CDR3 bases: TGTGCCTTTTATTCTACCGGGACCTATGGCAACTATGGCTACACCTTC.

This clonotype was seen a few times. The chain uses TRBV19 and TRBJ1-1, with D possibly matching TRBD1 (5 bases). The CDR3 consists of 13 residues. Deletions cut 6 bases from V and 1 base from J, with 9 bases between. Germline assignment: CDR1 LNHDA and CDR2 SQIVND (reference sequence). CDR3 residues: CASRSRANTEAFF. The DNA for the CDR3 is TGTGCCAGTAGATCCAGGGCGAACACTGAAGCTTTCTTT.

There are many counts of this clonotype. The V and J genes are TRBV27 and TRBJ1-2; D uncertain. Germline CDR1 MNHEY, CDR2 SMNVEV (reference sequence). Deletions cut 7 bases from V and 6 bases from J, with 15 bases between. The CDR3 runs to 13 residues. The CDR3 loop is CASNPTALDGYTF. The DNA of the CDR3 is TGTGCCAGCAATCCCACAGCTCTGGATGGCTACACCTTC.

This clonotype was observed at least ten times. This chain joins TRBV7-2 and TRBJ1-5; D may be TRBD1 (6 bases). The CDR3 has 13 amino acids. In germline, CDR1 is SGHTA, CDR2 FQGNSA. The ends were cut back, 3 bases at V and 7 bases at J, with 10 bases in the middle. DNA for the CDR3: TGTGCCAGCAGCTTTACAGGGATGCAGCCCCAGCATTTT. Amino acid sequence: CASSFTGMQPQHF.

With respect to this clonotype: Being one base from a much bigger clone, this may be a read error. The genes are TRBV28 and TRBJ2-1, with 12 bases aligning to TRBD2. The V and J ends lost 6 bases and 7 bases, in that order; junction bases with no gene match: 4. This CDR3 has 14 amino acids. CDR1 MDHEN and CDR2 SYDVKM come from the germline V gene. CDR3 region: CASRSTSGSNEQFF. CDR3 nucleotide sequence: TGTGCCAGCAGATCGACTAGCGGGAGTAATGAGCAGTTCTTC.